The sequence of this TCR beta chain was determined in a study of Tregs in tolerant kidney transplant recipients. Assay used: immunoSEQ multiplex PCR; TCRdb lists only in-frame clones, some missing. The sample lists 35,000 to 55,000 clones, roughly 89% occurring once. This CDR3 has 14 residues. The V end lost 2 bases, the J end lost 4 bases, and 9 bases lay between the germline ends. Germline lookup yields CDR1 SGHRS and CDR2 YFSETQ. Unstimulated regulatory T cells (CD4+CD25+CD127-), CD4+CD25- non-regulatory cells, CD4 and CD8 cells were FACS-sorted from thawed PBMCs. With respect to this clone: Its antigen is not identified.

Regarding the study as a whole: Biological reproducibility was not directly addressed, but technical replication error appeared minimal. Validation in larger populations is needed because few patients were studied.

The chain recombines TRBV5-1 with TRBJ1-4; no firm D call. Sequencing used Tregs from blood. The sequence came from a human donor in good health. The DNA for the CDR3 is TGCGCCAGCAGCTTTGGGAGCTATAATGAAAAACTGTTTTTT. Protein sequence: CASSFGSYNEKLFF.